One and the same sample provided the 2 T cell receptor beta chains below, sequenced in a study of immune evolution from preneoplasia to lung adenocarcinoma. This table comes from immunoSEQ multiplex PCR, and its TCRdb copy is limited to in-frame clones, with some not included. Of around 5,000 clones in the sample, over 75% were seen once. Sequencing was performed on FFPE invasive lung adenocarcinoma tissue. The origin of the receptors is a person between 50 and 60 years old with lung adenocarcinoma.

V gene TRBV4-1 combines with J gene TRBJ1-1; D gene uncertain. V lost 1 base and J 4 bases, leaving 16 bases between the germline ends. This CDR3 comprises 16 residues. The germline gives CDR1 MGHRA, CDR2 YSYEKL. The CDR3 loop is CASSQGSSSFPTEAFF. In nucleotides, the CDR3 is TGCGCCAGCAGCCAAGGTTCGAGCAGCTTTCCCACTGAAGCTTTCTTT.

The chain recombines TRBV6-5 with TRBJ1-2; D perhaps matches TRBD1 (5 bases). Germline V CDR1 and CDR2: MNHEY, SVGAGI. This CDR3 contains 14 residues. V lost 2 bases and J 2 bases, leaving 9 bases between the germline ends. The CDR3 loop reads CASSYDSRNYGYTF. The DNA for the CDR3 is TGTGCCAGCAGTTACGACAGCAGGAACTATGGCTACACCTTC.